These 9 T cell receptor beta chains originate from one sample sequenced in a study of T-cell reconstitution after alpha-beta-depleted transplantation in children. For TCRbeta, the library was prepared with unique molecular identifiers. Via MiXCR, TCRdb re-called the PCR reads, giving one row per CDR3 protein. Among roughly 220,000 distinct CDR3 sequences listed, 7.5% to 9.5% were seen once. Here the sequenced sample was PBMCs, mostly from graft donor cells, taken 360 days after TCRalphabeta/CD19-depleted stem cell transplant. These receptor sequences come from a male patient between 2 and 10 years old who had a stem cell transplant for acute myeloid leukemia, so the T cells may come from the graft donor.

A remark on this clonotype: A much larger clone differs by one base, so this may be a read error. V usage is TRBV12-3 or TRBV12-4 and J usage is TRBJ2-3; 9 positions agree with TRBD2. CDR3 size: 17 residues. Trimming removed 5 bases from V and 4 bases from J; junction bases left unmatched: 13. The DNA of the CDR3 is TGTGCCAGCAGTCTAACTAGCGGGCGGTATTATGCAGATACGCAGTATTTT. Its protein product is CASSLTSGRYYADTQYF.

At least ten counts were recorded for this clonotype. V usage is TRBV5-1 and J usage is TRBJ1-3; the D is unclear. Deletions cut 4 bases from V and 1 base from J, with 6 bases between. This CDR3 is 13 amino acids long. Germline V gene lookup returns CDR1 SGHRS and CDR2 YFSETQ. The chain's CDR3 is CASSIRSGNTIYF. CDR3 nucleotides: TGCGCCAGCAGCATCAGGTCTGGAAACACCATATATTTT.

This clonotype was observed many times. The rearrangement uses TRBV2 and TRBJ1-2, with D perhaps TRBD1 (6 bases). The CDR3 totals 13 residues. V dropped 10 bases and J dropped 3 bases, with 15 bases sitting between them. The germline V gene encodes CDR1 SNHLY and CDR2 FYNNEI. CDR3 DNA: TGTGCCACCCGGGGGGGGCCTTACTATGGCTACACCTTC. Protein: CATRGGPYYGYTF.

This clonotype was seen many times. This chain's CDR3 is CASSLGQTYNEQFF. In DNA form, the CDR3 reads TGCGCCAGCAGCTTGGGGCAGACCTACAATGAGCAGTTCTTC. The genes are TRBV5-1 and TRBJ2-1, with D unclear. Per germline, CDR1 SGHRS and CDR2 YFSETQ. Between the trimmed V and J ends, which lost 0 bases and 2 bases, there was a span of 6 bases. The CDR3 is 14 residues long.

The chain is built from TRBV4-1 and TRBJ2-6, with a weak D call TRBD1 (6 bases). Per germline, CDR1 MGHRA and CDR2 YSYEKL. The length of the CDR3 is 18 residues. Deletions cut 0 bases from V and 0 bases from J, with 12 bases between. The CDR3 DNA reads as TGCGCCAGCAGCCAAGAAGGACAGACGTCCTCTGGGGCCAACGTCCTGACTTTC. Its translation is CASSQEGQTSSGANVLTF.

DNA of the CDR3: TGCAGTGTCAAACCTGGGACAGGGGGCGAAGAGACCCAGTACTTC. Protein sequence: CSVKPGTGGEETQYF. The J gene is TRBJ2-5, the V gene TRBV20-1; 12 nucleotides match TRBD1. Germline V lookup: CDR1 DFQATT, CDR2 SNEGSKA (reference sequence). The CDR3 extends over 15 amino acids. V lost 7 bases, J lost 3 bases, and 9 bases stayed unmatched.

CDR3 in DNA: TGTGCCAGCAGTCCGACCGGAATGAGGTACGAGCAGTACGTC. Its protein product is CASSPTGMRYEQYV. This chain links TRBV2 with TRBJ2-7, with D hard to call. V was clipped by 5 bases and J by 4 bases, with 15 bases between them. Germline CDR1 reads SNHLY; CDR2 reads FYNNEI. There are 14 residues in the CDR3.

The CDR3 sequence: CASRLPGAYPEAFF. In DNA form, the CDR3 reads TGTGCCAGCAGGCTCCCTGGGGCTTACCCTGAAGCTTTCTTT. The rearrangement joins TRBV2 to TRBJ1-1; D possibly corresponds to TRBD1 (5 bases). This CDR3 spans 14 amino acids. V was trimmed by 6 bases and J by 6 bases, leaving 17 bases between them. Germline lookup yields CDR1 SNHLY and CDR2 FYNNEI.

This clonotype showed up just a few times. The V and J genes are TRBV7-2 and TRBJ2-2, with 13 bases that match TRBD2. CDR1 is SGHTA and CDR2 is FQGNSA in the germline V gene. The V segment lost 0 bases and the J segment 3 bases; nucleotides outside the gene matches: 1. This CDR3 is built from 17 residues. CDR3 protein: CASSLAGLAGDTGELFF. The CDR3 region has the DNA TGTGCCAGCAGCTTAGCCGGACTAGCGGGGGACACCGGGGAGCTGTTTTTT.